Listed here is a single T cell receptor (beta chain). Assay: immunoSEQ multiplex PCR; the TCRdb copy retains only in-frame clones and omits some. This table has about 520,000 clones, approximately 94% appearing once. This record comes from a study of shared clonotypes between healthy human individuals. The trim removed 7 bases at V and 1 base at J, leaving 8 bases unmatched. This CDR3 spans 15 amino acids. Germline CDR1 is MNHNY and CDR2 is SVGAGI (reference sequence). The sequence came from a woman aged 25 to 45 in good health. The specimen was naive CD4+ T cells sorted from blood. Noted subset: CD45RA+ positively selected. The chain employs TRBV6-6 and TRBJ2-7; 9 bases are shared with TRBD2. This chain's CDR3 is CASILNLAGSYEQYF. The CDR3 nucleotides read TGTGCCAGCATACTTAACCTAGCGGGATCCTACGAGCAGTACTTC.